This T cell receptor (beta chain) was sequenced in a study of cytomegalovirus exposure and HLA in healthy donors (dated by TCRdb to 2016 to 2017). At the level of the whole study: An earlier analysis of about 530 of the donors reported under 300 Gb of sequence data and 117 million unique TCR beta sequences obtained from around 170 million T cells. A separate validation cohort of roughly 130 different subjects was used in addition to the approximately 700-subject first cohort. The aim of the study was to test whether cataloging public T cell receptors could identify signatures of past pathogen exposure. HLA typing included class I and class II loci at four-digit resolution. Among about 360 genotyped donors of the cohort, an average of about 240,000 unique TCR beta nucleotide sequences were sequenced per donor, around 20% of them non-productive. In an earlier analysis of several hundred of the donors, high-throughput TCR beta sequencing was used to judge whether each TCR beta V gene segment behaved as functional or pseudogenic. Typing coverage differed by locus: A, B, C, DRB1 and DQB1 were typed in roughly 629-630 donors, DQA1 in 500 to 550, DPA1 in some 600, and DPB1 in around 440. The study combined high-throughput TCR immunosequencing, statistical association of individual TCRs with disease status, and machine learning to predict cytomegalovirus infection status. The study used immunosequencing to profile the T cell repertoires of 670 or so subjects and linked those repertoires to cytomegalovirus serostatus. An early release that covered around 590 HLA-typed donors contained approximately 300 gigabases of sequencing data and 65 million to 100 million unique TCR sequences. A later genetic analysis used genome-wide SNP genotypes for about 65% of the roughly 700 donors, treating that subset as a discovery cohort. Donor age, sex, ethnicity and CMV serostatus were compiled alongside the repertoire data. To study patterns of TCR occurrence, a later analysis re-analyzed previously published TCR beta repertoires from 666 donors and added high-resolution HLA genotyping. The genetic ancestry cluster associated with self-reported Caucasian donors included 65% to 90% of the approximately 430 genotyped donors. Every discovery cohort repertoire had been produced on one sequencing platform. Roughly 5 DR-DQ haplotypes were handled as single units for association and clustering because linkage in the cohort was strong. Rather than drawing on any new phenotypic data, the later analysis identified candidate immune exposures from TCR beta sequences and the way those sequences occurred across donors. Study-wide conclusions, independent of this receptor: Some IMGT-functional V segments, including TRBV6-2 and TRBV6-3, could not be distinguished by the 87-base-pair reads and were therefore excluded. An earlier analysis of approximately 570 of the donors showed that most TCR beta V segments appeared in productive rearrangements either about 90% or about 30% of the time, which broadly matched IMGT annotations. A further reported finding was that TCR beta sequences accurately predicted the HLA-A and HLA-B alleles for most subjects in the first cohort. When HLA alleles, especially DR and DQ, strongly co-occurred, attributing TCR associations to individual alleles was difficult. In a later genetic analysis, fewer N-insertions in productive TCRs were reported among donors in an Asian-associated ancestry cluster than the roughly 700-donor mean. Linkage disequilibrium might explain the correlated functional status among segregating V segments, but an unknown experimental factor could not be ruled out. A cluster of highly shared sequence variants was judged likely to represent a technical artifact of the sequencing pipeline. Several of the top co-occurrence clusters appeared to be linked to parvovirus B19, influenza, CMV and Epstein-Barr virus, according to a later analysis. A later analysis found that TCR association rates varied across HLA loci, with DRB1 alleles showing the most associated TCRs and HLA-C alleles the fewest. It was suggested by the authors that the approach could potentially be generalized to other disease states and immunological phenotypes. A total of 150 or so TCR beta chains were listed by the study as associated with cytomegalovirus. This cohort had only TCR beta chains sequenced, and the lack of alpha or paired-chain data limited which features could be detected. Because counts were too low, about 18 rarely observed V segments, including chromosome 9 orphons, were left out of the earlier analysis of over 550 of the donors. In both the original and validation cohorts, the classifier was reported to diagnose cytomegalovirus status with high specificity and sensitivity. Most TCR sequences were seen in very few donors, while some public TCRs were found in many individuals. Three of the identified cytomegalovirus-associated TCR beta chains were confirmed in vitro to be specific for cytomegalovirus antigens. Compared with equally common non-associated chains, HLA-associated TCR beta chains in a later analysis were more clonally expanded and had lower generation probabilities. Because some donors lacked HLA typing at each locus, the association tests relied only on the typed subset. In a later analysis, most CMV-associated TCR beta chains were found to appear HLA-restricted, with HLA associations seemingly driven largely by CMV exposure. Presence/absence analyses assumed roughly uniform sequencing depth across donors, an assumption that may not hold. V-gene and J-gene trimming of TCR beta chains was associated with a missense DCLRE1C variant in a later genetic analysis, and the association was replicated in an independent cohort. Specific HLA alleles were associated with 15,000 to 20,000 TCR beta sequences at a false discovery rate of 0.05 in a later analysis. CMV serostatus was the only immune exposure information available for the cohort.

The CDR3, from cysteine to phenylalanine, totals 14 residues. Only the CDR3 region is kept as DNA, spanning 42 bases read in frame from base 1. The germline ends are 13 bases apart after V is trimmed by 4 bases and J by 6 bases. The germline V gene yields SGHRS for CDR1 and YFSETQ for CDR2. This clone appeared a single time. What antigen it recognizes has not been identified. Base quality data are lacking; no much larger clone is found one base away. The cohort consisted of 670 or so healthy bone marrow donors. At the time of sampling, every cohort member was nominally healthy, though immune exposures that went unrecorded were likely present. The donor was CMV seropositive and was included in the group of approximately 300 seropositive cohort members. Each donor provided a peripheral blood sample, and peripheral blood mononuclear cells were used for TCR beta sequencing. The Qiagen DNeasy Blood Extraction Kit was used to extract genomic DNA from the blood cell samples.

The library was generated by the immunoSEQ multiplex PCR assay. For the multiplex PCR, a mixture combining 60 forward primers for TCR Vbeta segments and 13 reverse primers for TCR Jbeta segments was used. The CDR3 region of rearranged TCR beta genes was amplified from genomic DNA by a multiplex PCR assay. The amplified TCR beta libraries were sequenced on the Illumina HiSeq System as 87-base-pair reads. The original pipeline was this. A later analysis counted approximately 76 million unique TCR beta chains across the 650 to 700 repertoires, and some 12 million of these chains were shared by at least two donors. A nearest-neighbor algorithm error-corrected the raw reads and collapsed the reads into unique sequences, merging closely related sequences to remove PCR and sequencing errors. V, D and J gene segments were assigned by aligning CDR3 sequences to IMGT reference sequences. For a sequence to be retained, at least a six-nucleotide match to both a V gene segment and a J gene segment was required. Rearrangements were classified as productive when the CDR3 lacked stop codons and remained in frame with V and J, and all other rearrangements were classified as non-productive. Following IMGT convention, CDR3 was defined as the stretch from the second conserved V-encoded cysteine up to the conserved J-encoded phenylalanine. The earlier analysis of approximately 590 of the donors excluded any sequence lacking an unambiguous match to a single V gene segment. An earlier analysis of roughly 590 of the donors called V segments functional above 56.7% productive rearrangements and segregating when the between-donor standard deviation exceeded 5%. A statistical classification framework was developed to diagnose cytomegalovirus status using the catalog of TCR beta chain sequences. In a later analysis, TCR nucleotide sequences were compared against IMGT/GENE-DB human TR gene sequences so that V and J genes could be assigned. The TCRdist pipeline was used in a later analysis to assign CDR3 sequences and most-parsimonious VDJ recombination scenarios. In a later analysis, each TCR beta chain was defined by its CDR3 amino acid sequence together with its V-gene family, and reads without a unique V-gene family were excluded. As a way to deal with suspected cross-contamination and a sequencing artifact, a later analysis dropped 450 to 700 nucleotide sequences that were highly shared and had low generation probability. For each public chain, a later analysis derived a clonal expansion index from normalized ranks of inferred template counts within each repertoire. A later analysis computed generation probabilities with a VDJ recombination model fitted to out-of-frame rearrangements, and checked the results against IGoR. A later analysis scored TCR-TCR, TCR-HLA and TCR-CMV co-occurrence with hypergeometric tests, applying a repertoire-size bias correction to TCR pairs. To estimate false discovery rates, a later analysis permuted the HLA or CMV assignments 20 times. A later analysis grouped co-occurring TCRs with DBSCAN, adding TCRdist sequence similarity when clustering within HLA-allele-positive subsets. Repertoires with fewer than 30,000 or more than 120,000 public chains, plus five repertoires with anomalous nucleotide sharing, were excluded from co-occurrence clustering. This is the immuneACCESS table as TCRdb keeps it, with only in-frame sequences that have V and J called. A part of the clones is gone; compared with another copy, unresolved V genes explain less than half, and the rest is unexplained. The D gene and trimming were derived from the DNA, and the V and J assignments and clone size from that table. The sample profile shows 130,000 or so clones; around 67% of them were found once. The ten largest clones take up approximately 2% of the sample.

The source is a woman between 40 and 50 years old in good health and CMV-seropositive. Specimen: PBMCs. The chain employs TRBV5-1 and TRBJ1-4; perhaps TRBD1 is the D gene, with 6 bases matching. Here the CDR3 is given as CASSTKEGDEKLFF. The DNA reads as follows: TGCGCCAGCAGCACCAAAGAGGGGGATGAAAAACTGTTTTTT.